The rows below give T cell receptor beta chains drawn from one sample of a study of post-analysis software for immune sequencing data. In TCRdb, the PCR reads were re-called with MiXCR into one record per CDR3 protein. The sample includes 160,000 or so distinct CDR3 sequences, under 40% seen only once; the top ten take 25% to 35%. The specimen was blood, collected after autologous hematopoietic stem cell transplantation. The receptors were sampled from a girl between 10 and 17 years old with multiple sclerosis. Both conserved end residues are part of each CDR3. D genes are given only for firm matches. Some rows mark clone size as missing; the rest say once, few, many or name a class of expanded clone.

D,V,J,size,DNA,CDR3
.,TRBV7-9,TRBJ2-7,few,TGTGCCAGCCTAGACAGGACCTACGAGCAGTACTTC,CASLDRTYEQYF
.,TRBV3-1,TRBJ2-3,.,TGTGCCAGCAGCCAAGTCGGGGGCGGCACAGATACGCAGTATTTT,CASSQVGGGTDTQYF
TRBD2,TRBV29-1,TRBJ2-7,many,TGCAGCGTAACTAGCGGGAGCGAATACGAGCAGTACTTC,CSVTSGSEYEQYF
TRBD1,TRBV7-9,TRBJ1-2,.,TGTGCCAGCAGCTTAGCCAGGGGGAGGGCTGGCTACACCTTC,CASSLARGRAGYTF
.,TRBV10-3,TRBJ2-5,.,TGTGCCATCAGTGATTTCCTGGGTGGGCAGACCCAGTACTTC,CAISDFLGGQTQYF
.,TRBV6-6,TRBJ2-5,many,TGTGCCAGCAGCCGAAATCTCGGAGAGACCCAGTACTTC,CASSRNLGETQYF
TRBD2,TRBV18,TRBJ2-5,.,TGTGCCAGCTCACCTTCGACTAGCGGGGACAAGACCCAGTACTTC,CASSPSTSGDKTQYF
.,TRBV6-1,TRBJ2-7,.,TGTGCCAGCAGTGAAGGTTTAGGGTTCTACGAGCAGTACTTC,CASSEGLGFYEQYF
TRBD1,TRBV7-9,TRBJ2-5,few,TGTGCCAGCAGCTCCCGGACAGGGGGCAAGGAGACCCAGTACTTC,CASSSRTGGKETQYF
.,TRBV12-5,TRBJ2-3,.,TGTGCTAGTGGTTTGAGCACAGATACGCAGTATTTT,CASGLSTDTQYF
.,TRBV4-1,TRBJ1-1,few,TGCGCCAGCAGCCAAGATGTAGGCGGTTTCAACACTGAAGCTTTCTTT,CASSQDVGGFNTEAFF
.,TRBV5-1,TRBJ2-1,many,TGCGCCAGCAGCTTAGATGGGGGCCGAAATGAGCAGTTCTTC,CASSLDGGRNEQFF
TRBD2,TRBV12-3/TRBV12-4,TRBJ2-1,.,TGTGCCAGCAGTTTGACTAGCGGTAAGGTACACAATGAGCAGTTCTTC,CASSLTSGKVHNEQFF
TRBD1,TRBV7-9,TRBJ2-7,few,TGTGCCAGCAGCTCCCCGGGACAGGGAACGGCCGAGCAGTACTTC,CASSSPGQGTAEQYF
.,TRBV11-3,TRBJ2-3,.,TGTGCCAGCGGGAAGGGGGATACGCAGTATTTT,CASGKGDTQYF
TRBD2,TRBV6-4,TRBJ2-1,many,TGTGCCAGCAGCACTAGCGGGGGGTCCTACAATGAGCAGTTCTTC,CASSTSGGSYNEQFF
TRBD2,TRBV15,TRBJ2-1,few,TGTGCCACCAGCAGAGATCTCGGCCTAGCGGGAGACAATGAGCAGTTCTTC,CATSRDLGLAGDNEQFF
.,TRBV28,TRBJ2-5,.,TGTGCCAGCAGTTTAAGACTGGGAGAGACCCAGTACTTC,CASSLRLGETQYF
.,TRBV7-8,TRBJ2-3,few,TGTGCCAGCAGCTTACTCGAGAGCGATACGCAGTATTTT,CASSLLESDTQYF
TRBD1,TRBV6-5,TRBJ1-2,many,TGTGCCAGCAGTTACGGGACAGCTAACTATGGCTACACCTTC,CASSYGTANYGYTF
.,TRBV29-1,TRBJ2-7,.,TGCAGCGTTGAAGATCCTGAGGGGGGCCCCTACGAGCAGTACTTC,CSVEDPEGGPYEQYF
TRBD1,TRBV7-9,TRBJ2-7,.,TGTGCCAGCAGCCCCCGACAGGGGGTATACGAGCAGTACTTC,CASSPRQGVYEQYF
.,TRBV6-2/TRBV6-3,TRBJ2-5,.,TGTGCCAGCAGTTGGGGCGGACGCGCGTACCAAGAGACCCAGTACTTC,CASSWGGRAYQETQYF
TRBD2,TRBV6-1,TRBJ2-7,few,TGTGCCAGCAGTGACCAACGGGACTACCTCTACGAGCAGTACTTC,CASSDQRDYLYEQYF
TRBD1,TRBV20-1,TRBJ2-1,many,TGCAGTGCCGGAGCCAGGGGGCTGGTCGATGAGCAGTTCTTC,CSAGARGLVDEQFF
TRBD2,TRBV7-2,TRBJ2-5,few,TGTGCCAGCAGCTTAATCCTGGGACTAGTATCGTGGGAGACCCAGTACTTC,CASSLILGLVSWETQYF
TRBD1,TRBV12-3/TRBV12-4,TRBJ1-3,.,TGTGCCAGCAAGGGACAGGAGTACTCTGGAAACACCATATATTTT,CASKGQEYSGNTIYF
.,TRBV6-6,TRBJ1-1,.,TGTGCCAGCAGTCATTCCTTCTTCCAGGGTGTCACTGAAGCTTTCTTT,CASSHSFFQGVTEAFF
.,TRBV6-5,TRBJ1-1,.,TGTGCCAGCAGTTACTCGAATAGGGCCCCAAAAGCTTTCTTT,CASSYSNRAPKAFF
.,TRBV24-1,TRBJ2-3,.,TGTGTCACCAGTGAGCGGGTTAGCACAGATACGCAGTATTTT,CVTSERVSTDTQYF
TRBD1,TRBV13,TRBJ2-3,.,TGTGCCAGCCGCGGACAGGGGGCCGGAAAGGAAGGGCAGTATTTT,CASRGQGAGKEGQYF
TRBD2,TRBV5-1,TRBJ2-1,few,TGCGCCAGCAGCCCCGGACTAGCGGAGGCGAATGAGCAGTTCTTC,CASSPGLAEANEQFF
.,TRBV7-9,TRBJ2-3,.,TGTGCCAGCAGCTTAGATGGCACCGGGAGCCGAGATACGCAGTATTTT,CASSLDGTGSRDTQYF
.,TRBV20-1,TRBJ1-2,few,TGCAGTGGGGGGGCAGGGACGTCCTATGGCTACACCTTC,CSGGAGTSYGYTF
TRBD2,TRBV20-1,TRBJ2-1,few,TGCAGTGCTCCCCGGAAGGAGCGGGGATACAATGAGCAGTTCTTC,CSAPRKERGYNEQFF
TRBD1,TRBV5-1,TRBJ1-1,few,TGCGCCAGCAGCTCACAGGGGGCTGTGAACACTGAAGCTTTCTTT,CASSSQGAVNTEAFF
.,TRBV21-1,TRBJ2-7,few,TGTGCCAGCAGTCGGACACTCTCCTACGAGCAGTACTTC,CASSRTLSYEQYF
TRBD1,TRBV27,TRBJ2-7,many,TGTGCCAGCAGTTTAGCAGGGGGCTGGGAGCAGTACTTC,CASSLAGGWEQYF
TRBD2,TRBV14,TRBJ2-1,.,TGTGCCAGCAGCCAAGATCCCCCCCCCGGGGGAGGGCCTTACAATGAGCAGTTCTTC,CASSQDPPPGGGPYNEQFF
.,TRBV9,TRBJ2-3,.,TGTGCCAGCAGCGTAAATAGCGGCCTAGGGACAGATACGCAGTATTTT,CASSVNSGLGTDTQYF
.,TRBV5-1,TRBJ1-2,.,TGCGCCTCACAGGGTGGCTACACCTTC,CASQGGYTF
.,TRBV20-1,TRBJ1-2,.,TGCAGTGCTAGAGAAGGGCACAACTATGGCTACACCTTC,CSAREGHNYGYTF
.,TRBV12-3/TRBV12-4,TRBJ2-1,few,TGTGCCAGCAGTCCCTTTACAACTTACACTCCCAATGAGCAGTTCTTC,CASSPFTTYTPNEQFF
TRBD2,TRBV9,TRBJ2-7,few,TGTGCCAGCAGCGACAACGGACTAGCGGGAGCAAATTTAAACGAGCAGTACTTC,CASSDNGLAGANLNEQYF